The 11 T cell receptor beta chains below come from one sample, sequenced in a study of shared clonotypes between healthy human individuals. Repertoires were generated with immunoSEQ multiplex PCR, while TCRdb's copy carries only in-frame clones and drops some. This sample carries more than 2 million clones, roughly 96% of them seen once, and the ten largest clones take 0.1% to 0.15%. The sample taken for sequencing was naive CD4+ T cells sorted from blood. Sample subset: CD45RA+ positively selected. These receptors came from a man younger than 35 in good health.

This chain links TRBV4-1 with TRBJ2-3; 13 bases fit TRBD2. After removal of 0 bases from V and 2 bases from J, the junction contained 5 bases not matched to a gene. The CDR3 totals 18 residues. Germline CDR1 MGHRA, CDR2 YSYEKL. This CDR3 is CASSQEVLAGGPTDTQYF. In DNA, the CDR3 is TGCGCCAGCAGCCAAGAGGTACTAGCGGGGGGGCCCACAGATACGCAGTATTTT.

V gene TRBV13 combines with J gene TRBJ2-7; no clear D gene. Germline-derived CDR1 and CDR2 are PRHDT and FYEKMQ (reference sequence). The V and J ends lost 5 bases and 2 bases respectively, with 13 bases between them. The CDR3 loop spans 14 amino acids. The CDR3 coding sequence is TGTGCCAGCAGCCAGGTGGGGAAGCCCTACGAGCAGTACTTC. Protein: CASSQVGKPYEQYF.

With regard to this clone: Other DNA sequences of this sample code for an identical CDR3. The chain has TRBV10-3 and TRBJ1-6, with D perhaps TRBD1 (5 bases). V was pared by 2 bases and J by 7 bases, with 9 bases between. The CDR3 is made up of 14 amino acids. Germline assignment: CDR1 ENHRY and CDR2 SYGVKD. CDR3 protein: CAISEGAGNSPLHF. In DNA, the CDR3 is TGTGCCATCAGTGAGGGGGCCGGGAATTCACCCCTCCACTTT.

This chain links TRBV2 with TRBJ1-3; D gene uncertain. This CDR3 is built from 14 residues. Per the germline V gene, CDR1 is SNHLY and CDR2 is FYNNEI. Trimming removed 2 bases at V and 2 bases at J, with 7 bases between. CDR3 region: CASSENFAGNTIYF. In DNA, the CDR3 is TGTGCCAGCAGTGAAAATTTTGCTGGAAACACCATATATTTT.

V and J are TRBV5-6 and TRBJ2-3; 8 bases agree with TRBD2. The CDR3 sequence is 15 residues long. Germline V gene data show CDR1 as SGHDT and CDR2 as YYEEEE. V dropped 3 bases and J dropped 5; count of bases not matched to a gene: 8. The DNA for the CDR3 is TGTGCCAGCAGCTATGGACTAGCAGTCGGAGATACGCAGTATTTT. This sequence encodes CASSYGLAVGDTQYF.

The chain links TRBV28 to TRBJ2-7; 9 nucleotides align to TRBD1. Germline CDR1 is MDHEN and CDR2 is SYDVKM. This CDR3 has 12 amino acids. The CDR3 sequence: CATGQGIYEQYF. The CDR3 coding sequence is TGTGCTACCGGACAGGGGATCTACGAGCAGTACTTC.

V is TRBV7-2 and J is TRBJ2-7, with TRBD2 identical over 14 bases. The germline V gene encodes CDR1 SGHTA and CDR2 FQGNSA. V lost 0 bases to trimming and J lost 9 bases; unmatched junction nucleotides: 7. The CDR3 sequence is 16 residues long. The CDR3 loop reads CASSLAEGLAGAGQYF. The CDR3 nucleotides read TGTGCCAGCAGCTTAGCGGAGGGACTAGCGGGAGCGGGGCAGTACTTC.

CDR3 loop: CASSESEGSGRTIFTDTQYF. In nucleotides, the CDR3 is TGCGCCAGCAGTGAGTCGGAGGGGAGCGGGAGGACAATCTTCACAGATACGCAGTATTTT. The chain recombines TRBV10-2 with TRBJ2-3, with 9 bases aligning to TRBD2. J gave up 2 bases and V 0 bases, and 15 bases lay outside the gene matches. The germline V gene encodes CDR1 WSHSY and CDR2 SAAADI. This CDR3 is 20 amino acids long.

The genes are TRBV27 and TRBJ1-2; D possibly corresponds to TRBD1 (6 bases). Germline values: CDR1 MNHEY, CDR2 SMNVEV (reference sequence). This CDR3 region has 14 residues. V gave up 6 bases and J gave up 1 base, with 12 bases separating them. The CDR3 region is CASSRIQGNYGYTF. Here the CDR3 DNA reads TGTGCCAGCAGCCGAATACAGGGTAACTATGGCTACACCTTC.

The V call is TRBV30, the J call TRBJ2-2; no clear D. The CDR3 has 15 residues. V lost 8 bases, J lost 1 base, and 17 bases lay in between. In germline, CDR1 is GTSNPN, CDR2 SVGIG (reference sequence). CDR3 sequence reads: CAHLLGRRNTGELFF. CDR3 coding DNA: TGTGCCCATTTACTCGGTCGGCGGAACACCGGGGAGCTGTTTTTT.

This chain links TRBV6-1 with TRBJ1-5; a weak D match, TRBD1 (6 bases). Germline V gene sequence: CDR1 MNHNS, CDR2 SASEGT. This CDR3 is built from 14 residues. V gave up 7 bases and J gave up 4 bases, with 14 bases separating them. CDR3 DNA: TGTGCCAGCACCCCACAGGGTAGAAATCAGCCCCAGCATTTT. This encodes CASTPQGRNQPQHF.